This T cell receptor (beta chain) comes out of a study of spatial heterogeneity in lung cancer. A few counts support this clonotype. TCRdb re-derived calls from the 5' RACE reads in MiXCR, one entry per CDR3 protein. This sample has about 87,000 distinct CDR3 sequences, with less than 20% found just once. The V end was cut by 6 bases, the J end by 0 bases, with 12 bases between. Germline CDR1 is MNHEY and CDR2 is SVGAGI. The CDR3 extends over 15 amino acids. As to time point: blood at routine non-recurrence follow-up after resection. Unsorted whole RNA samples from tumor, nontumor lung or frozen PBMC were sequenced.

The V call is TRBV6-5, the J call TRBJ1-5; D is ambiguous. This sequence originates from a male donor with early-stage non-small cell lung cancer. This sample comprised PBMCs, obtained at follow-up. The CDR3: CASRLQHYSNQPQHF. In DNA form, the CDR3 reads TGTGCCAGCAGGCTTCAGCATTATAGCAATCAGCCCCAGCATTTT.